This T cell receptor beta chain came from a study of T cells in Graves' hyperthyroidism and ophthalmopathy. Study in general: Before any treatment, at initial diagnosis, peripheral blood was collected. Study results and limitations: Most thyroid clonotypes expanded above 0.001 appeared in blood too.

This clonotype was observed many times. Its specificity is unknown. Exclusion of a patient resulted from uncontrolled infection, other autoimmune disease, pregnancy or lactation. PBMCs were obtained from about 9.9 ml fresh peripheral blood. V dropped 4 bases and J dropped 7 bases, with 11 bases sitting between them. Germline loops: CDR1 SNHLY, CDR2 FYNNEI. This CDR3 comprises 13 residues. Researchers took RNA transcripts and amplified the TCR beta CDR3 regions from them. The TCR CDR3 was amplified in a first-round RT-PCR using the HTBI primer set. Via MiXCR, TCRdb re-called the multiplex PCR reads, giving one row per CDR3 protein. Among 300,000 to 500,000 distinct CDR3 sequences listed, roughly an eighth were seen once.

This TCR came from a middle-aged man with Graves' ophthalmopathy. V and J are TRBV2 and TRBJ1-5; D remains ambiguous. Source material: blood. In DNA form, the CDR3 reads TGTGCCAGCAGTGTGGCAGACCGGCAGCCCCAGCATTTT. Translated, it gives CASSVADRQPQHF.